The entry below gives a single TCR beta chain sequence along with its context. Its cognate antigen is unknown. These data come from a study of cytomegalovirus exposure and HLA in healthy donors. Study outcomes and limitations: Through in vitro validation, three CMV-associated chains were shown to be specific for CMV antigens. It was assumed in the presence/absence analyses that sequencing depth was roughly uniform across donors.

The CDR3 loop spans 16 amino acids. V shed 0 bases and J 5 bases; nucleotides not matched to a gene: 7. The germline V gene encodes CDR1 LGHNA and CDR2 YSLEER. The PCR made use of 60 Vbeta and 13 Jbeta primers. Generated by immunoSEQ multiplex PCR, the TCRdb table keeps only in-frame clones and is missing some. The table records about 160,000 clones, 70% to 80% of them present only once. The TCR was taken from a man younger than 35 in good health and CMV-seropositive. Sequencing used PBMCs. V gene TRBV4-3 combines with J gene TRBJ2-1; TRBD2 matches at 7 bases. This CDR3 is CASSQDRRLAHNEQFF. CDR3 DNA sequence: TGCGCCAGCAGCCAAGATCGCAGACTAGCCCACAATGAGCAGTTCTTC.